This T cell receptor beta chain emerged from a study of T cell clusters in autoimmune cytopenias. TRB rearrangements were amplified by touch-down multiplex PCR with mixed TRB-A/B primers. After re-calling the multiplex PCR reads, TCRdb lists one entry per CDR3 protein, DNA absent. Recorded for this sample: over 9,000 distinct CDR3 sequences. CDR3 length: 14 amino acids. Findings of the study overall: TRB repertoire shifts in secondary cytopenia and chronic lymphocytic leukemia mostly reflected lymphoma, not autoimmunity.

Details on this clonotype: Antigen unknown.

TRB amplification used approximately 250 ng of peripheral blood genomic DNA. V and J are TRBV12-3 or TRBV12-4 and TRBJ1-3. Sequencing was performed on peripheral blood. The TCR was taken from a human donor with an autoimmune cytopenia or autoimmune hepatitis (not recorded which). CDR3 residues: CASRPQFSGNTIYF.